This T cell receptor beta chain comes out of a study of blood T cells in healthy people across ages. Study-level points and caveats: The study found more naive CD4+ cells and higher diversity in long-lived than aged donors.

This CDR3 contains 15 residues. V was pared by 6 bases and J by 9 bases, with 10 bases of the junction left unmatched. The germline V gene has CDR1 SGHAT and CDR2 FQNNGV. As to this clonotype: Its antigen is not known.

Then a second PCR, running roughly 6 to 12 cycles, was carried out with a sample-barcoded 5' primer and a J-beta primer mix. Each CDR3 protein is one row after TCRdb ran MiXCR on the 5' RACE reads. The sample carries 1.5 million to 1.9 million distinct CDR3 sequences, roughly two fifths recorded once. Sequencing input: blood. This rearrangement joins TRBV11-2 to TRBJ2-1; TRBD2 agrees at 11 bases. The receptor comes from a woman between 18 and 30 years old in good health. The CDR3, as DNA: TGTGCCAGCAGAATAGCGGGAGGGGGGCTCACTGAGCAGTTCTTC. Translation gives CASRIAGGGLTEQFF.